These 12 T cell receptor beta chains came from one sample sequenced in a study of shared clonotypes between healthy human individuals. The assay was immunoSEQ multiplex PCR, and TCRdb's table has in-frame clones only and misses some. This table holds approximately 2.3 million clones, just over 90% found once. Sequencing was performed on naive CD4+ T cells from PBMCs. As to subset: CD45RA+ positively selected. These receptors were taken from a young man in good health. Some clones in this sample may be carry-over from other donors' samples.

The CDR3 DNA reads as TGTGCCAGCAGTCCTAAACAGGAGTACTCTGGAAACACCATATATTTT. Protein: CASSPKQEYSGNTIYF. The V and J genes are TRBV27 and TRBJ1-3, with D possibly TRBD1 on 5 matching bases. V dropped 5 bases and J dropped 0 bases, with 14 bases sitting between them. Germline loops: CDR1 MNHEY, CDR2 SMNVEV (reference sequence). The CDR3 runs 16 residues.

V gene TRBV6-5 combines with J gene TRBJ2-1; D is perhaps TRBD2 (6 bases). Germline CDR1 reads MNHEY; CDR2 reads SVGAGI. This CDR3 has 13 residues. With 3 bases removed from V and 10 bases from J, the gap between germline ends came to 13 bases. This chain's CDR3 is CASSYVPGLEQFF. The DNA for the CDR3 is TGTGCCAGCAGTTATGTTCCGGGACTGGAGCAGTTCTTC.

Points on this clone: The same CDR3 is also encoded by other DNA sequences in this sample. The genes are TRBV7-2 and TRBJ2-5; possibly TRBD1 for D (6 bases). V lost 5 bases, J lost 2 bases, and 12 bases lay in between. Germline lookup yields CDR1 SGHTA and CDR2 FQGNSA. The CDR3 spans 14 residues. The CDR3 DNA sequence: TGTGCCAGCAGCCCCCGGACAGCACAAGAGACCCAGTACTTC. Protein sequence: CASSPRTAQETQYF.

The rearrangement joins TRBV2 to TRBJ2-7; D call uncertain. V was trimmed by 7 bases and J by 1 base, leaving 14 bases between them. CDR3 size: 14 residues. The germline V gene encodes CDR1 SNHLY and CDR2 FYNNEI. This CDR3 reads CASKQTLMSYEQYF. The CDR3 coding sequence is TGTGCCAGCAAGCAAACCCTAATGTCCTACGAGCAGTACTTC.

The rearrangement links TRBV28 to TRBJ1-1; the D is unclear. Germline V lookup: CDR1 MDHEN, CDR2 SYDVKM. The V gene lost 7 bases and the J gene lost 1 base, with 13 bases spanning the gap. The CDR3 covers 14 residues. CDR3 coding DNA: TGTGCCAGCATAGAGGGTCACGGGAACACTGAAGCTTTCTTT. It specifies CASIEGHGNTEAFF.

In its sample, this clone was seen once. This sequence joins TRBV9 and TRBJ2-2, with TRBD2 matching 14 bases. The V gene end was trimmed by 0 bases and the J gene end by 7 bases; junction bases not matched to a gene: 8. This CDR3 comprises 18 residues. The V gene's germline CDR1 is SGDLS and CDR2 YYNGEE. CDR3 sequence: CASSVDPRLAGGHGELFF. CDR3 bases: TGTGCCAGCAGCGTAGACCCAAGACTAGCGGGAGGGCACGGGGAGCTGTTTTTT.

J is TRBJ2-1 and V is TRBV4-2; 8 bases are a match to TRBD2. With 5 bases clipped from V and 3 bases from J, the junction kept 9 bases outside the gene matches. The CDR3 has 16 amino acids. Germline values: CDR1 LGHNA, CDR2 YNFKEQ. The CDR3 is CASSEPGTSIYNEQFF. The CDR3 DNA is TGTGCCAGCAGCGAGCCCGGGACTAGTATCTACAATGAGCAGTTCTTC.

This rearrangement joins TRBV28 to TRBJ1-5; a possible D gene is TRBD1 (6 bases). V gave up 6 bases and J gave up 3 bases, with 9 bases separating them. The CDR3 is made up of 13 amino acids. In germline, CDR1 is MDHEN, CDR2 SYDVKM. CDR3 sequence (DNA): TGTGCCAGCAGAGACAGGATCAATCAGCCCCAGCATTTT. It yields the protein CASRDRINQPQHF.

The chain recombines TRBV27 with TRBJ2-7; 11 positions match TRBD2. J gave up 3 bases and V 10 bases, and 11 bases lay outside the gene matches. The germline gives CDR1 MNHEY, CDR2 SMNVEV (reference sequence). The CDR3 length is 15 residues. CDR3 sequence (DNA): TGTGCCACCGGACGGCCCGGACTAGCGGGCTACGAGCAGTACTTC. Encoded protein: CATGRPGLAGYEQYF.

V and J are TRBV6-1 and TRBJ1-5; D unclear. CDR1 MNHNS and CDR2 SASEGT come from the germline V gene. This CDR3 comprises 18 residues. Trimming removed 3 bases from V and 4 bases from J, with 22 bases in between. CDR3 bases: TGTGCCAGCAGTGAGGTGATCGGGGTCGGTCCGGGAAATCAGCCCCAGCATTTT. Translation: CASSEVIGVGPGNQPQHF.

V is TRBV11-2 and J is TRBJ2-3, with D perhaps TRBD1 or TRBD2 (6 bases each). The germline V gene encodes CDR1 SGHAT and CDR2 FQNNGV. The CDR3 is 16 residues long. V lost 5 bases to trimming and J lost 3 bases, with 18 bases between them. CDR3 sequence: CASSRTARGPTDTQYF. The DNA for the CDR3 is TGTGCCAGCAGCCGCACGGCACGGGGGCCAACAGATACGCAGTATTTT.

The rearrangement uses TRBV25-1 and TRBJ1-2; a weak D match, TRBD1 (5 bases). The length of the CDR3 is 17 residues. CDR1 and CDR2 from the germline V gene are MGHDK and SYGVNS. The ends were cut back, 0 bases at V and 5 bases at J, with 19 bases in the middle. DNA of the CDR3: TGTGCCAGCAGTGAATATAGGGGCGGGGCTTTGGGATATGGCTACACCTTC. Encoded protein: CASSEYRGGALGYGYTF.